This record looks at one T cell receptor beta chain sequence and its context. The data were taken from a study of T cells in Graves' hyperthyroidism and ophthalmopathy. The investigators amplified TCR beta CDR3 regions from RNA transcripts. RT-PCR in the first round (using the HTBI primer set) targeted the TCR CDR3. TCRdb re-called the multiplex PCR reads with MiXCR, one entry per CDR3 protein. The table has around 800,000 distinct CDR3 sequences, roughly 40% seen once. From germline, CDR1 is ENHRY and CDR2 SYGVKD. The CDR3 consists of 15 residues. V shed 10 bases and J 4 bases; nucleotides not matched to a gene: 11. Diagnoses rested on clinical symptoms, serum thyroxine and TRAb, thyroid ultrasound and orbital computed tomography.

Material for sequencing was blood. The receptor was derived from a man aged 18 to 35 with Graves' hyperthyroidism. The gene calls are TRBV10-3 and TRBJ1-5, with 9 bases lining up with TRBD1. The CDR3 loop reads CATGTGNHWNQPQHF. The CDR3 DNA reads TGTGCCACCGGGACAGGGAATCATTGGAATCAGCCCCAGCATTTT.